The 19 T cell receptor beta chains below were found in one sample sequenced in a study of regulatory T cells in long-lasting Graves disease. The time point is: newly diagnosed GD, antithyroid drugs for less than 3 months. TCR sequences were obtained from RNA taken from PBMCs. Library construction for TCR beta used iRepertoire HTBI primers and Arm-PCR of CDR3 regions. TCRdb re-called the multiplex PCR reads through MiXCR, storing one row per CDR3 protein. Altogether approximately 310,000 distinct CDR3 sequences are present, roughly 18% being singletons, with the ten largest covering more than 30%. Material: peripheral blood mononuclear cells (PBMCs), obtained at new diagnosis, from a patient treated with antithyroid drugs. These receptors were obtained from a female donor with Graves disease.

This clonotype has ten or more counts. The rearrangement joins TRBV12-3 or TRBV12-4 to TRBJ2-1, with 10 bases matching TRBD2. Trimming removed 7 bases from V and 9 bases from J; junction bases left unmatched: 12. This CDR3 is 15 amino acids long. DNA for the CDR3: TGTGCCAGCACCCAAGGGCTAGCGGGAGTTATTGAGCAGTTCTTC. Translating it yields CASTQGLAGVIEQFF.

This clonotype was seen ten or more times. The chain joins TRBV2 to TRBJ2-3; 8 nucleotides match TRBD2. With V trimmed by 4 bases and J by 4 bases, 4 bases remained unmatched. Germline V gene data show CDR1 as SNHLY and CDR2 as FYNNEI. CDR3 length: 14 residues. Written as DNA, the CDR3 is TGTGCCAGCAGTGGCGGGAGGTATGCAGATACGCAGTATTTT. This gives the protein CASSGGRYADTQYF.

This clonotype was observed a few times. A much more abundant neighbour one base away suggests this may be a read error. The rearrangement links TRBV5-1 to TRBJ2-7; weak D call: TRBD1 (6 bases). Between the trimmed V and J ends, which lost 4 bases and 7 bases, there was a span of 30 bases. The germline V gene encodes CDR1 SGHRS and CDR2 YFSETQ. The length of the CDR3 is 18 residues. CDR3 sequence: CASSVDRGGSGRYNEQYF. The CDR3 region has the DNA TGCGCCAGCAGCGTGGACCGTGGGGGCAGTGGAAGGTACAATGAGCAGTACTTC.

The chain couples TRBV24-1 to TRBJ2-1; 10 nucleotides line up with TRBD2. V was clipped by 3 bases and J by 5 bases; unmatched bases: 12. The CDR3 has 18 residues. The germline CDR1 and CDR2 sequences are KGHDR and SFDVKD. The CDR3 DNA reads TGTGCCACCAGTGATACCCTTGTCGTAGCGGGAGGAGACAATGAGCAGTTCTTC. Translation: CATSDTLVVAGGDNEQFF.

This clonotype was seen at least ten times. This chain joins TRBV24-1 and TRBJ2-3, with unresolved D. V dropped 8 bases and J dropped 0 bases, with 11 bases sitting between them. The germline gives CDR1 KGHDR, CDR2 SFDVKD. The length of the CDR3 is 14 residues. The CDR3 is CATKAYSSTDTQYF. The CDR3 nucleotides are TGTGCCACCAAGGCGTATTCGAGCACAGATACGCAGTATTTT.

This chain links TRBV24-1 with TRBJ2-2; 11 nucleotides align to TRBD2. J was trimmed by 0 bases and V by 3 bases; bases with no gene match: 8. The germline CDR1 and CDR2 sequences are KGHDR and SFDVKD. The CDR3 is 19 residues long. CDR3 region: CATSDGTSGLLANTGELFF. In DNA, the CDR3 is TGTGCCACCAGTGATGGGACTAGCGGACTCCTAGCGAACACCGGGGAGCTGTTTTTT.

This clonotype was recorded at least ten times. J is TRBJ1-5 and V is TRBV9; tentative D call: TRBD1 (6 bases). The ends were cut back, 4 bases at V and 4 bases at J, with 15 bases in the middle. Germline V lookup: CDR1 SGDLS, CDR2 YYNGEE. The CDR3 contains 15 residues. DNA for the CDR3: TGTGCCAGCAGCCCCGACCCAGGGGCTAATCAGCCCCAGCATTTT. Protein sequence: CASSPDPGANQPQHF.

Concerning this clonotype itself: This likely traces to a read error, being one base from a far larger clone. The chain recombines TRBV9 with TRBJ1-1, with TRBD1 identical over 8 bases. The germline CDR1 and CDR2 sequences are SGDLS and YYNGEE. The CDR3 extends over 15 amino acids. CDR3 protein: CASRPPGTGSTEASF. CDR3 nucleotides: TGTGCCAGCAGGCCGCCCGGGACAGGAAGCACTGAAGCTTCCTTT.

This clonotype showed up just a few times. This chain uses TRBV10-2 with TRBJ2-7; 8 bases are a match to TRBD1. Germline values: CDR1 WSHSY, CDR2 SAAADI. The CDR3 runs 13 residues. The junction had 11 bases not matched to a gene; V was cut back by 7 bases and J by 9 bases. This CDR3 reads CASTSGWTGWQYF. DNA for the CDR3: TGCGCCAGCACCTCGGGTTGGACAGGGTGGCAGTACTTC.

Many counts were recorded for this clonotype. The V call is TRBV12-3 or TRBV12-4, the J call TRBJ2-3; 9 nucleotides match TRBD2. V lost 6 bases, J lost 0 bases, and 7 bases stayed unmatched. The CDR3 is 16 amino acids. CDR3 nucleotide sequence: TGTGCCAGCAGCGCACTAGCGGGTATTAGCACAGATACGCAGTATTTT. It translates to CASSALAGISTDTQYF.

In this sample, this clonotype turned up many times. This chain links TRBV6-1 with TRBJ1-1; no firm D call. From germline, CDR1 is MNHNS and CDR2 SASEGT. Trimming pared 5 bases from V and 0 bases from J, leaving 7 bases between. CDR3 size: 13 residues. The CDR3 region has the DNA TGTGCCAGCAGTATGACACTGAACACTGAAGCTTTCTTT. This sequence encodes CASSMTLNTEAFF.

The V gene is TRBV27, the J gene TRBJ1-1; D gene unclear. The V gene lost 5 bases and the J gene lost 11 bases, with 15 bases spanning the gap. The CDR3 runs 12 residues. The germline V gene has CDR1 MNHEY and CDR2 SMNVEV (reference sequence). The CDR3 loop is CASSPREGRAFF. The CDR3 DNA follows: TGTGCCAGCAGTCCCCGGGAGGGTAGGGCTTTCTTT.

This clonotype came up many times. J is TRBJ1-1 and V is TRBV12-3 or TRBV12-4; D is undetermined. The V end lost 2 bases, the J end lost 2 bases, and 9 bases lay between the germline ends. CDR3 size: 14 residues. CDR3 sequence (DNA): TGTGCCAGCAGTTTAAAAGGGATCAACACTGAAGCTTTCTTT. Encoded protein: CASSLKGINTEAFF.

This clonotype was seen repeatedly, ten times or more. The rearrangement links TRBV30 to TRBJ2-5; no firm D call. The germline V gene has CDR1 GTSNPN and CDR2 SVGIG (reference sequence). The CDR3 consists of 11 residues. V lost 2 bases and J 5 bases, leaving 6 bases between the germline ends. CDR3 nucleotide sequence: TGTGCCTGGAGTATTGGGGAGACCCAGTACTTC. Translating it yields CAWSIGETQYF.

At least ten counts were recorded for this clonotype. CDR3 DNA sequence: TGTGCCAGCAGTTTATTAATTCAGGAAAACACCGGGGAGCTGTTTTTT. This translates into CASSLLIQENTGELFF. This chain connects TRBV28 to TRBJ2-2; the D is unclear. There are 16 residues in the CDR3. The V gene lost 1 base and the J gene lost 2 bases, with 11 bases spanning the gap. CDR1 is MDHEN, CDR2 SYDVKM, per germline.

This clonotype was counted at least ten times. V gene TRBV28 combines with J gene TRBJ2-5, with a tentative D call TRBD1 (6 bases). Germline loops: CDR1 MDHEN, CDR2 SYDVKM. Trimming took 2 bases from V and 7 from J, leaving 14 bases between them. There are 14 residues in the CDR3. DNA of the CDR3: TGTGCCAGCAGTTTAGGGGGCTGGGGCGGGACCCAGTACTTC. Amino acids: CASSLGGWGGTQYF. Supplemented by reference TRBV28 and TRBJ2-5, the full variable domain reads DVKVTQSSRYLVKRTGEKVFLECVQDMDHENMFWYRQDPGLGLRLIYFSYDVKMKEKGDIPEGYSVSREKKERFSLILESASTNQTSMYLCASSLGGWGGTQYFGPGTRLLVL.

This clonotype was observed a handful of times. The chain uses TRBV3-1 and TRBJ1-1; maybe TRBD1 (5 bases). This CDR3 region has 14 residues. Trimming pared 4 bases from V and 3 bases from J, leaving 12 bases between. Germline V gene data show CDR1 as LGHDT and CDR2 as YNNKEL (reference sequence). The CDR3 region has the DNA TGTGCCAGCAGCCTGGGGGTGGTAGACACTGAAGCTTTCTTT. The encoded protein is CASSLGVVDTEAFF.

There are many counts of this clonotype. The chain links TRBV28 to TRBJ2-1, with no clear D. CDR1 MDHEN and CDR2 SYDVKM come from the germline V gene. With 1 base removed from V and 4 bases from J, the gap between germline ends came to 8 bases. The CDR3 loop spans 14 amino acids. The CDR3 coding sequence is TGTGCCAGCAGTTTATTCCCAAAATACAATGAGCAGTTCTTC. It is translated as CASSLFPKYNEQFF.

Many counts were recorded for this clonotype. The chain has TRBV5-1 and TRBJ2-7, with TRBD2 identical over 15 bases. V shed 0 bases and J 7 bases; nucleotides not matched to a gene: 14. The CDR3 is 19 residues long. Germline V gene lookup returns CDR1 SGHRS and CDR2 YFSETQ. This chain's CDR3 is CASSLDLVSGLAGGGEQYF. Here the CDR3 DNA reads TGCGCCAGCAGCTTGGACCTTGTGTCGGGACTAGCGGGAGGCGGTGAGCAGTACTTC.